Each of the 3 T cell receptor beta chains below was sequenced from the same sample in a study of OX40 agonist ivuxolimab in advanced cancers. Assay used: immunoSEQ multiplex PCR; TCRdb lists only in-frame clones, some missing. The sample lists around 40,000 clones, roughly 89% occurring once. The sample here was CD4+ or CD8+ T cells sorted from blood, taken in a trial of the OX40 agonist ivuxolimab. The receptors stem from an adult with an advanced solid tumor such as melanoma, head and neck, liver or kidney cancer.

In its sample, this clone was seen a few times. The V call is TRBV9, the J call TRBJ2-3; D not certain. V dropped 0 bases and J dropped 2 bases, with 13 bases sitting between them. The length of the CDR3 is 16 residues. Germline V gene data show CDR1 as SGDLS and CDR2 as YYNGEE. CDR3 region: CASSVGLTVATDTQYF. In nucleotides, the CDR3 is TGTGCCAGCAGCGTAGGTCTCACAGTAGCCACAGATACGCAGTATTTT. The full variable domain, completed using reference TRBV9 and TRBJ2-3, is DSGVTQTPKHLITATGQRVTLRCSPRSGDLSVYWYQQSLDQGLQFLIQYYNGEERAKGNILERFSAQQFPDLHSELNLSSLELGDSALYFCASSVGLTVATDTQYFGPGTRLTVL.

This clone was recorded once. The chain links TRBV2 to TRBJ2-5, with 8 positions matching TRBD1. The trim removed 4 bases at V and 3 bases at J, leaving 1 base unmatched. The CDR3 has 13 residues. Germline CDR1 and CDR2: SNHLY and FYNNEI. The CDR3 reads CASSGQGKETQYF. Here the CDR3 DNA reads TGTGCCAGCAGTGGACAGGGGAAAGAGACCCAGTACTTC. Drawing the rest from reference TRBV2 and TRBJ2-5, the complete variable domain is EPEVTQTPSHQVTQMGQEVILRCVPISNHLYFYWYRQILGQKVEFLVSFYNNEISEKSEIFDDQFSVERPDGSNFTLKIRSTKLEDSAMYFCASSGQGKETQYFGPGTRLLVL.

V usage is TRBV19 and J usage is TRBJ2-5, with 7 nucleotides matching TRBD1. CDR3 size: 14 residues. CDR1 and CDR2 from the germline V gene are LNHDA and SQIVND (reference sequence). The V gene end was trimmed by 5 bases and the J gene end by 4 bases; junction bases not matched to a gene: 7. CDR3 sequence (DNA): TGTGCCAGTAGTCCCCGACAGGGCATAGAGACCCAGTACTTC. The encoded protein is CASSPRQGIETQYF.